This T cell receptor (beta chain) was sequenced in a study of control samples from healthy donors and cancer patients (dated by TCRdb to the early 2020s). On this clone: Its antigen is unknown. No quality values exist for individual bases; no much larger clone is one base distant.

The CDR3 contains 16 residues, cysteine and phenylalanine counted. Of all the DNA, just the CDR3 is kept, 48 bases in frame from base 1. The germline V gene (reference sequence) yields SGHKS for CDR1 and YYEKEE for CDR2. V loses 0 bases, J loses 3 bases, and the germline ends lie 13 bases apart. Libraries were constructed by the immunoSEQ multiplex PCR assay. TCRdb limited this immuneACCESS table to in-frame rearrangements with V and J called. A share of clones is missing; checked studies link under half to unresolved V genes, and the rest is unexplained. The sample table lists roughly 47,000 clones, roughly 86% of them with a count of one. Of the sample, about 10% is held by the ten largest clones.

Sequenced material: PBMCs. This receptor was identified in an older woman with lung cancer. The rearrangement combines TRBV5-5 with TRBJ2-1; confidence is insufficient to name the D gene. The DNA reads as follows: TGTGCCAGCAGCTTGGTTCCTCCCGGCAGCTACAATGAGCAGTTCTTC. Its translation reads: CASSLVPPGSYNEQFF.